These T cell receptor beta chains were read from a single sample in a study of T cells after yellow fever vaccination. TCRdb re-called the 5' RACE reads through MiXCR, storing one row per CDR3 protein. Here the sample spans some 560,000 distinct CDR3 sequences, 17% being singletons. The source was PBMCs, collected 5 to 6 days after the first yellow fever vaccination. Source of these receptors: a man aged 18-30 years who received the YFV17D yellow fever vaccine. The CDR3 runs from the conserved cysteine through the conserved F or W. D genes are given only for firm matches. Some rows have no size entry. The others give once, few or many, or a class for an expanded clone.

d_gene	v_gene	abundance	j_gene	CDR3nt	CDR3aa
.	TRBV20-1	.	TRBJ1-3	TGCAGTGCTAGAGATGTGGGCAGACCTCTTGGAAACACCATATATTTT	CSARDVGRPLGNTIYF
.	TRBV5-1	.	TRBJ2-7	TGCGCCAGCAGCTTAAGGGGCGGGGAGACCTACGAGCAGTACTTC	CASSLRGGETYEQYF
.	TRBV5-1	.	TRBJ2-2	TGCGCCAGCGGCTTTAAGGTTTTTACTTGGCCCGGGGAGCTGTTTTTT	CASGFKVFTWPGELFF
.	TRBV4-1	many	TRBJ2-1	TGCGCCAGCAGCCAAGTTATGGGATCCTACAATGAGCAGTTCTTC	CASSQVMGSYNEQFF
TRBD2	TRBV6-6	.	TRBJ2-2	TGTGCCTCTGGGACTAGCGACACCGGGGAGCTGTTTTTT	CASGTSDTGELFF
.	TRBV28	few	TRBJ2-1	TGTGCCAGCATCACCAGGGGTATGTACAATGAGCAGTTCTTC	CASITRGMYNEQFF
.	TRBV5-1	few	TRBJ1-2	TGCGCCAGCAGCTTTGGTACGGCAGACCCCGGGTATGGCTACACCTTC	CASSFGTADPGYGYTF
.	TRBV12-3/TRBV12-4	many	TRBJ2-5	TGTGCCAGCATACCCGGGGCCGAAGAGACCCAGTACTTC	CASIPGAEETQYF
.	TRBV11-2	.	TRBJ2-3	TGTGCCAGCAGCTTAGAAAGCGCTAGGACACGGGATACGCAGTATTTT	CASSLESARTRDTQYF
.	TRBV7-8	many	TRBJ1-1	TGTGCCAGCAGCTTAACAGCTGGCACTGAAGCTTTCTTT	CASSLTAGTEAFF
TRBD1	TRBV5-4	few	TRBJ1-6	TGTGCCAGCAGCAAAACAGGGGACGGGTCACCCCTCCACTTT	CASSKTGDGSPLHF
.	TRBV5-1	.	TRBJ2-3	TGCGCCAGCAGCTACTTTCCCCGGGGAGGCGCAGATACGCAGTATTTT	CASSYFPRGGADTQYF
.	TRBV7-2	.	TRBJ1-2	TGTGCCAGCAGCCGGCAGACGGGGGCGAGCTATGGCTACACCTTC	CASSRQTGASYGYTF
.	TRBV5-1	few	TRBJ1-5	TGCGCCAGCAGCTTCGGGGAGGGCGGCAATCAGCCCCAGCATTTT	CASSFGEGGNQPQHF
.	TRBV5-1	.	TRBJ1-1	TGCGCCATCAGCTTGTTAGGACCAGCGGACACTGAAGCTTTCTTT	CAISLLGPADTEAFF
.	TRBV6-5	few	TRBJ2-5	TGTGCCAGCAGTTACTCGATGTCAGGGACCGAGACCCAGTACTTC	CASSYSMSGTETQYF
.	TRBV11-2	few	TRBJ1-2	TGTGCCAGCAGCTACGAAGGACACGGGGGCTACACCTTC	CASSYEGHGGYTF
TRBD1	TRBV4-2	few	TRBJ2-3	TGTGCCAGCAGCCACGACCTCCAGGACAGGTACCGCACAGATACGCAGTATTTT	CASSHDLQDRYRTDTQYF
TRBD1	TRBV29-1	.	TRBJ1-1	TGCAGCGTTGAAGATCTGACAGGGTTGACCACTGAAGCTTTCTTT	CSVEDLTGLTTEAFF
TRBD1	TRBV28	.	TRBJ1-2	TGTGCCAGCAGCCCCGGCTCGGGACAGGGGTCTGGCTACACCTTC	CASSPGSGQGSGYTF
.	TRBV12-5	few	TRBJ2-2	TGTGCTAGTGGTTTGGGACCACCCGGTGGGGAGCTGTTTTTT	CASGLGPPGGELFF
.	TRBV25-1	once	TRBJ1-2	TGTGCCAGCAGTGAATTCGGGGGACACAACTTCTATGGCTACACCTTC	CASSEFGGHNFYGYTF
TRBD2	TRBV5-1	once	TRBJ2-5	TGCGCCAGCAGGTTCGGACTAGCGTTTGATGAGACCCAGTACTTC	CASRFGLAFDETQYF
.	TRBV5-6	few	TRBJ2-2	TGTGCCAGCAGCTTGGCATTCGGGGAGCTGTTTTTT	CASSLAFGELFF
.	TRBV4-3	few	TRBJ1-5	TGCGCCAGCAGCCAAGATGGGCGGATTAATCAGCCCCAGCATTTT	CASSQDGRINQPQHF
.	TRBV11-3	.	TRBJ2-1	TGTGCCAGCAGCTTTTCAGGGGTAGGTGGGAGTGAGCAGTTCTTC	CASSFSGVGGSEQFF
.	TRBV7-9	few	TRBJ2-5	TGTGCCAGCAGCGACTATATTGTTGAGACCCAGTACTTC	CASSDYIVETQYF
TRBD2	TRBV5-1	.	TRBJ2-7	TGCGCCAGCAGCCCACAGGGACTAGCAAATTACGAGCAGTACTTC	CASSPQGLANYEQYF
.	TRBV6-5	few	TRBJ2-2	TGTGCCAGCAGTTACGGGAACGCCGGGGAGCTGTTTTTT	CASSYGNAGELFF
.	TRBV2	few	TRBJ1-1	TGTGCCAGCAGTGAAGAAAGGAACACTGAAGCTTTCTTT	CASSEERNTEAFF
.	TRBV7-3	few	TRBJ1-5	TGTGCCAGCAGCTTAGGCTTCGGTCAGCCCCAGCATTTT	CASSLGFGQPQHF
.	TRBV7-9	.	TRBJ2-1	TGTGCCAGCAGCTTAGTCGTGGCAGGGCCGAATGAGCAGTTCTTC	CASSLVVAGPNEQFF
.	TRBV9	.	TRBJ2-3	TGTGCCAGCAGCGTACGGGACGGGGTGACAGATACGCAGTATTTT	CASSVRDGVTDTQYF
.	TRBV6-2/TRBV6-3	many	TRBJ1-6	TGTGCCAGCAGCACCGGGACAAGTTCACCCCTCCACTTT	CASSTGTSSPLHF
TRBD1	TRBV11-2	few	TRBJ1-6	TGTGCCAGCAGCTCAACCCGGGACAGGGCCTATAATTCACCCCTCCACTTT	CASSSTRDRAYNSPLHF
TRBD2	TRBV12-3/TRBV12-4	few	TRBJ2-2	TGTGCCAGCAATATGGGACTAGCGGGGACTGTGGAGCTGTTTTTT	CASNMGLAGTVELFF
.	TRBV5-1	many	TRBJ1-1	TGCGCCAGCAGCGGAGGTTCGACGATGAACACTGAAGCTTTCTTT	CASSGGSTMNTEAFF
.	TRBV5-4	few	TRBJ2-3	TGTGCCAGCAGCTCCTACCGGGACAGCACAGATACGCAGTATTTT	CASSSYRDSTDTQYF
TRBD2	TRBV5-1	.	TRBJ2-3	TGCGCCAGCAGCTTGGCCCGGACTAGCAGCCGCACAGATACGCAGTATTTT	CASSLARTSSRTDTQYF
.	TRBV10-3	few	TRBJ1-2	TGTGCCATCAGTGAGTCTAACGCCCCTGGATATGGCTACACCTTC	CAISESNAPGYGYTF
.	TRBV4-1	few	TRBJ2-1	TGCGCCAGCAGCTACTGGGCCGAGGGCAATGAGCAGTTCTTC	CASSYWAEGNEQFF
.	TRBV7-2	few	TRBJ2-5	TGTGCCAGCAGCTTTCCACAGGGAAAACAAGAGACCCAGTACTTC	CASSFPQGKQETQYF
.	TRBV7-3	.	TRBJ1-3	TGTGCCAGCAGTCTAGATGGGGCTTACAGAAACACCATATATTTT	CASSLDGAYRNTIYF
TRBD1	TRBV19	few	TRBJ1-2	TGTGCCAGTAGAGACAGGGGAAGGCCTGGCTACACCTTC	CASRDRGRPGYTF
.	TRBV12-3/TRBV12-4	.	TRBJ2-5	TGTGCCAGCAGGTCTAGTGGCGAGACCCAGTACTTC	CASRSSGETQYF
.	TRBV11-2	.	TRBJ2-1	TGTGCCAGCAGCTTCCGGACGGCGAGCGCCTACAATGAGCAGTTCTTC	CASSFRTASAYNEQFF
TRBD1	TRBV5-1	few	TRBJ1-2	TGCGCCAGCAGCTTGGAATCCGGGACAGGGGCTTTCAATGGCTACACCTTC	CASSLESGTGAFNGYTF
.	TRBV6-1	.	TRBJ2-6	TGTGCCAGCAGTCCAATTGGCTCGGGGGCCAACGTCCTGACTTTC	CASSPIGSGANVLTF
TRBD1	TRBV20-1	.	TRBJ2-6	TGCAGTGCAAGCAGGGGGTACGGGGCCAACGTCCTGACTTTC	CSASRGYGANVLTF
TRBD2	TRBV20-1	few	TRBJ2-3	TGCAGTGCTAGGAAAACTAGCGGGGTAGCAGATACGCAGTATTTT	CSARKTSGVADTQYF
TRBD2	TRBV6-1	few	TRBJ2-5	TGTGCCAGCAGGGGGGGACTAGCGGAAGAGACCCAGTACTTC	CASRGGLAEETQYF
.	TRBV5-4	.	TRBJ2-7	TGTGCCAGCAGCTTCGATCGGGGAAACGAGCAGTACTTC	CASSFDRGNEQYF
TRBD1	TRBV3-1	.	TRBJ2-2	TGTGCCAGCAGCCAGTACTTCGACAGGGGGGCCACCGGGGAGCTGTTTTTT	CASSQYFDRGATGELFF
.	TRBV5-1	many	TRBJ1-3	TGCGCCAGCAGTTCAGGGAACTCTGGAAACACCATATATTTT	CASSSGNSGNTIYF
.	TRBV6-6	few	TRBJ1-1	TGTGCCAGCGAGCAGGGAACTGAAGCTTTCTTT	CASEQGTEAFF
TRBD2	TRBV2	few	TRBJ2-2	TGTGCCAGCAGTGACCCCCGGGGGGGCCGTATCGGGGAGCTGTTTTTT	CASSDPRGGRIGELFF
TRBD2	TRBV4-3	.	TRBJ2-5	TGCGCCAGCAGCCAAGTACCCTATGCCACAAGACTAGCGGGGGAAGAGACCCAGTACTTC	CASSQVPYATRLAGEETQYF
TRBD1	TRBV7-9	.	TRBJ2-2	TGTGCCAGCAGCCCTCAGGGGGCCGGTTACACCGGGGAGCTGTTTTTT	CASSPQGAGYTGELFF
TRBD2	TRBV6-1	few	TRBJ2-1	TGTGCCAGCCTCTCCGGTGGGGCGGGGGGGACCTACAATGAGCAGTTCTTC	CASLSGGAGGTYNEQFF